The 14 T cell receptor beta chains listed next were all sequenced from one sample in a study of naive and memory T cell subsets (dated by TCRdb to about 2017). Receptor amplification or capture employed UMI-ligation and nested PCR. Sequencing was carried out with an Illumina MiSeq. The beta constant-region primer consisted of an equimolar mixture of two oligonucleotides that together covered TRBC1 and TRBC2. TCRdb itself trimmed the public reads at Q25 with fastp, ran MiXCR and retained productive beta chains. CDR3 protein duplicates are merged, each entry listing the most common genes and DNA. The sample table records approximately 140,000 distinct CDR3 sequences; over 15% of these occur just once. The ten largest clones add up to roughly 0.13% of the sample. What was sequenced was naive CD4+ T cells from blood. In the paper's terms, the cell subset or site label means: naive T cells, CD45RA high CD27+. The receptors derive from a human donor in good health.

This clonotype was counted between two and nine times. The genes are TRBV2 and TRBJ1-5; TRBD1 is a possible D gene (5 bases). This CDR3 has 13 amino acids. Trimming pared 3 bases from V and 9 bases from J, leaving 12 bases between. Germline loops: CDR1 SNHLY, CDR2 FYNNEI. CDR3 loop: CASSDREVLPQHF. In nucleotides, the CDR3 is TGTGCCAGCAGTGACAGGGAAGTACTGCCCCAGCATTTT.

Only one count was recorded for this clonotype. CDR3 amino acids: CASGADGISYNEQFF. CDR3 in DNA: TGTGCCAGCGGGGCGGACGGGATTTCCTACAATGAGCAGTTCTTC. The rearrangement uses TRBV12-3 or TRBV12-4 and TRBJ2-1, with D tentatively TRBD1 or TRBD2 (5 bases each). This CDR3 has 15 amino acids. The V end lost 8 bases, the J end lost 1 base, and 15 bases lay between the germline ends.

This clonotype was seen a few times. This sequence joins TRBV12-3 or TRBV12-4 and TRBJ2-7; either TRBD1 or TRBD2 may supply D (6 bases each). CDR3 length equals 14 residues. V lost 8 bases, J lost 0 bases, and 14 bases lay in between. CDR3 nucleotide sequence: TGTGCCAGCGTTCAAGGGGGGAACTCCTACGAGCAGTACTTC. Encoded protein: CASVQGGNSYEQYF.

The chain couples TRBV27 to TRBJ2-7; 8 bases align to TRBD2. V gave up 5 bases and J gave up 0 bases; unmatched junction bases: 9. Germline CDR1 is MNHEY and CDR2 is SMNVEV (reference sequence). This CDR3 is built from 16 residues. The CDR3 loop is CASSPYLAGLSYEQYF. CDR3 sequence (DNA): TGTGCCAGCAGTCCATACCTAGCGGGCCTCTCCTACGAGCAGTACTTC.

This clonotype occurred many times. V usage is TRBV20-1 and J usage is TRBJ1-5; 9 bases match TRBD1. CDR3 length: 14 amino acids. The germline gives CDR1 DFQATT, CDR2 SNEGSKA (reference sequence). Trimming removed 5 bases from V and 4 bases from J; junction bases left unmatched: 6. The CDR3 coding sequence is TGCAGTGCTGGCCGGGACAGGGAAAATCAGCCCCAGCATTTT. Translated, it gives CSAGRDRENQPQHF.

This chain connects TRBV3-1 to TRBJ2-7; possibly TRBD1 for D (5 bases). The germline V and J ends were trimmed by 7 bases and 3 bases, with 22 bases remaining between them. There are 16 residues in the CDR3. Germline CDR1 LGHDT, CDR2 YNNKEL (reference sequence). CDR3: CASTQLSGQTNYEQYF. The CDR3 nucleotides read TGTGCCAGCACCCAGCTATCAGGACAAACCAACTACGAGCAGTACTTC.

This clonotype has only a few counts. The chain carries TRBV28 and TRBJ2-7; 7 positions agree with TRBD2. The CDR3 has 14 residues. The germline CDR1 and CDR2 sequences are MDHEN and SYDVKM. The J segment lost 3 bases and the V segment lost 7 bases, leaving 9 bases of the junction unmatched. The DNA of the CDR3 is TGTGCCAGCACCGAGGAAGGGACTAACTACGAGCAGTACTTC. It yields the protein CASTEEGTNYEQYF.

The V and J genes are TRBV18 and TRBJ2-1; possible D gene TRBD2, 6 bases. The V end was cut by 2 bases, the J end by 7 bases, with 18 bases between. CDR1 KGHSH and CDR2 LQKENI come from the germline V gene. CDR3 length: 16 residues. The CDR3 is CASSPIPGRIVNEQFF. The CDR3, as DNA: TGTGCCAGCTCACCAATCCCAGGGAGGATTGTTAATGAGCAGTTCTTC.

The gene calls are TRBV30 and TRBJ2-7; the match to TRBD2 covers 9 bases. Germline trimming cut 3 bases from V and 6 bases from J; bases unmatched to any gene: 12. Germline V lookup: CDR1 GTSNPN, CDR2 SVGIG (reference sequence). This CDR3 spans 15 amino acids. The CDR3 protein is CAWRGSGGTGREQYF. Written as DNA, the CDR3 is TGTGCCTGGAGGGGTAGCGGGGGAACGGGCCGCGAGCAGTACTTC.

This clonotype was recorded a few times. V gene TRBV13 combines with J gene TRBJ2-3; D not certain. CDR1 PRHDT and CDR2 FYEKMQ come from the germline V gene (reference sequence). CDR3 size: 12 residues. Between the trimmed V and J ends, which lost 5 bases and 8 bases, there was a span of 11 bases. Here the CDR3 DNA reads TGTGCCAGCAGCCCAAGTGATGGTACGCAGTATTTT. It translates to CASSPSDGTQYF.

This clonotype showed up just a few times. J is TRBJ2-7 and V is TRBV20-1; 9 bases agree with TRBD2. This CDR3 region has 15 residues. Trimming removed 3 bases from V and 0 bases from J; junction bases left unmatched: 6. Germline V gene sequence: CDR1 DFQATT, CDR2 SNEGSKA (reference sequence). The CDR3 DNA is TGCAGTGCTAGGGCGACTAGCGGAGGCTCCTACGAGCAGTACTTC. Protein sequence: CSARATSGGSYEQYF.

J is TRBJ2-7 and V is TRBV18; D not certain. Germline V gene data show CDR1 as KGHSH and CDR2 as LQKENI. This CDR3 is 12 amino acids long. The V end lost 5 bases, the J end lost 4 bases, and 9 bases lay between the germline ends. The CDR3 protein is CASSSTVYEQYF. CDR3 nucleotide sequence: TGTGCCAGCTCATCAACAGTATACGAGCAGTACTTC.

V usage is TRBV20-1 and J usage is TRBJ2-1, with 7 bases fitting TRBD1. V trimming: 5 bases; J trimming: 2 bases; junction bases outside the gene matches: 3. This CDR3 region has 13 residues. Germline loops: CDR1 DFQATT, CDR2 SNEGSKA (reference sequence). The CDR3 DNA is TGCAGTGCTTCAGGACAGGCCTACAATGAGCAGTTCTTC. The encoded protein is CSASGQAYNEQFF.

This clonotype was counted only a few times. This chain links TRBV7-9 with TRBJ2-5; no definite D call. Trimming shortened V by 6 bases and J by 5 bases, and 7 bases separated the two germline ends. Germline V gene data show CDR1 as SEHNR and CDR2 as FQNEAQ (reference sequence). This CDR3 has 11 residues. The CDR3 region has the DNA TGTGCCAGCAGTCAGGTGGAGACCCAGTACTTC. This gives the protein CASSQVETQYF.